The sequence of this TCR beta chain was determined in a study of shared clonotypes between healthy human individuals. Donors were Caucasian adults residing in Nashville, Tennessee, USA. The test was conducted at deep level. Clones were sequenced by immunoSEQ multiplex PCR, and TCRdb holds only the in-frame ones, with some missing. The sample contains 400,000 to 500,000 clones, 70% to 80% of which appear only once. The CDR3 is 16 amino acids. CDR1 is SGHNT and CDR2 is YYREEE in the germline V gene (reference sequence). The ends lost 4 bases at V and 2 bases at J; junction bases unmatched: 8. The chain couples TRBV5-4 to TRBJ2-7; 11 bases are shared with TRBD2. Sequencing was done on a sample of PBMCs. The clonotype comes from a woman in her thirties or forties in good health. Some clones in this sample may be carry-over from other donors' samples. Here the CDR3 DNA reads TGTGCCAGCAGCCGCACCGGGACTAGCGGAACCTACGAGCAGTACTTC. This sequence encodes CASSRTGTSGTYEQYF.